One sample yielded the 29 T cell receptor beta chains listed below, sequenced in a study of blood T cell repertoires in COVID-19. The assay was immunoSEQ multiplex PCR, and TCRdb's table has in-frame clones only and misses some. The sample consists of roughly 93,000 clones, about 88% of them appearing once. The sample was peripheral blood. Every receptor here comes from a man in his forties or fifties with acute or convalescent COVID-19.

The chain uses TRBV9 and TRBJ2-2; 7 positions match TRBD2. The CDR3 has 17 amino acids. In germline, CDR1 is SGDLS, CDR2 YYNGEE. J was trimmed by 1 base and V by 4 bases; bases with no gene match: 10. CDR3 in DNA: TGTGCCAGCAGCACCCACTCGCGCGGGGGGAACACCGGGGAGCTGTTTTTT. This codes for CASSTHSRGGNTGELFF.

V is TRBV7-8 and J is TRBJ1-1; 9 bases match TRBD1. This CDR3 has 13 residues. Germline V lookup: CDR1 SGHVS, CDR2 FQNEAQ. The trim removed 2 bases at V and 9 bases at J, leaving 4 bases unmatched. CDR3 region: CASSLTGGAKAFF. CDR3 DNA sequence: TGTGCCAGCAGCTTAACAGGGGGCGCTAAAGCTTTCTTT.

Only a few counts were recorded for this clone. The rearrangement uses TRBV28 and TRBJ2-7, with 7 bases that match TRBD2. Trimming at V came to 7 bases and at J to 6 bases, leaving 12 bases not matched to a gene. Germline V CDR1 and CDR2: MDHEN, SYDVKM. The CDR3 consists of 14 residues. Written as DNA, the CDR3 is TGTGCCAGCAAAGACGTCGGGGGGACGGGCGAGCAGTACGTC. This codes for CASKDVGGTGEQYV.

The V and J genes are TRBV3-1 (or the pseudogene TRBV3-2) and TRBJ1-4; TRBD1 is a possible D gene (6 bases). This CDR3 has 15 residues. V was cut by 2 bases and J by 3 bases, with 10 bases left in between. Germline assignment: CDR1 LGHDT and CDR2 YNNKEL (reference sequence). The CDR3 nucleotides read TGTGCCAGCAGCCAATGGGGGCGATCTAATGAAAAACTGTTTTTT. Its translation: CASSQWGRSNEKLFF.

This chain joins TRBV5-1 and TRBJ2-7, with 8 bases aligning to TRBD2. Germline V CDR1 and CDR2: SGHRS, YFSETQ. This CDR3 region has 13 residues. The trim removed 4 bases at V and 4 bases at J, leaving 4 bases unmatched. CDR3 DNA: TGCGCCAGCAGCCCGGGCGGGGGGTACGAGCAGTACTTC. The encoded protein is CASSPGGGYEQYF.

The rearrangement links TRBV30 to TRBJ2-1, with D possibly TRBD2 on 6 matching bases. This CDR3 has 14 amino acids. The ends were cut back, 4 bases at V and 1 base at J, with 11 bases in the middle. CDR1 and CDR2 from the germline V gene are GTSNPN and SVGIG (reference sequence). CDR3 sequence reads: CAWNLGGSYNEQFF. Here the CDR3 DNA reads TGTGCCTGGAACCTAGGAGGGTCCTACAATGAGCAGTTCTTC. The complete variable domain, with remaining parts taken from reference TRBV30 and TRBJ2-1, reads SQTIHQWPATLVQPVGSPLSLECTVEGTSNPNLYWYRQAAGRGLQLLFYSVGIGQISSEVPQNLSASRPQDRQFILSSKKLLLSDSGFYLCAWNLGGSYNEQFFGPGTRLTVL.

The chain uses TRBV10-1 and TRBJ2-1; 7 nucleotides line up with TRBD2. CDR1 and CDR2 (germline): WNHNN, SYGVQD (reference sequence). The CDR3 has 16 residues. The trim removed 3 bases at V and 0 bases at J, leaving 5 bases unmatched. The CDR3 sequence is CASSEVGGFSYNEQFF. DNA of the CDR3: TGCGCCAGCAGTGAAGTCGGGGGGTTCTCCTACAATGAGCAGTTCTTC.

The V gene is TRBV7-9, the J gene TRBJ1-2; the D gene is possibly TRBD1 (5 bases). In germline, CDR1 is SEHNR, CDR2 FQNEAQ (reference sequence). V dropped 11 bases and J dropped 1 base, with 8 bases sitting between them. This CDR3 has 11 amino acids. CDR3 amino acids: CAGGVNYGYTF. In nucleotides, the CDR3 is TGTGCCGGGGGGGTTAACTATGGCTACACCTTC.

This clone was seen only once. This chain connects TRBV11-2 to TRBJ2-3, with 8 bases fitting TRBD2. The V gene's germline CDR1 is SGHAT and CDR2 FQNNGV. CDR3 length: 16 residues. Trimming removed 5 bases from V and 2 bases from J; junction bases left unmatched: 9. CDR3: CASSPRGGVYTDTQYF. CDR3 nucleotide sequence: TGTGCCAGCAGCCCCCGGGGGGGCGTGTACACAGATACGCAGTATTTT.

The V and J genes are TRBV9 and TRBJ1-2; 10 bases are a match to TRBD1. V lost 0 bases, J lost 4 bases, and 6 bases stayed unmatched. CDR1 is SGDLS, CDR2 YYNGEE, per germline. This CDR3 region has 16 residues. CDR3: CASSVGGTGVPYGYTF. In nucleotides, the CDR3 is TGTGCCAGCAGCGTAGGAGGGACAGGGGTCCCCTATGGCTACACCTTC. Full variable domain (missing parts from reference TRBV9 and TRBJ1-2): DSGVTQTPKHLITATGQRVTLRCSPRSGDLSVYWYQQSLDQGLQFLIQYYNGEERAKGNILERFSAQQFPDLHSELNLSSLELGDSALYFCASSVGGTGVPYGYTFGSGTRLTVV.

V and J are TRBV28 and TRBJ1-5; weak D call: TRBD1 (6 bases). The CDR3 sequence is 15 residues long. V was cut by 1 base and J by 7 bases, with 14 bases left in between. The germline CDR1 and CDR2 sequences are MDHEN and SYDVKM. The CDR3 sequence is CASSLLGAGEQPQHF. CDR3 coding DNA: TGTGCCAGCAGTTTATTGGGGGCGGGTGAACAGCCCCAGCATTTT. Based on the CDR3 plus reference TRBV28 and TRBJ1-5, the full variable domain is DVKVTQSSRYLVKRTGEKVFLECVQDMDHENMFWYRQDPGLGLRLIYFSYDVKMKEKGDIPEGYSVSREKKERFSLILESASTNQTSMYLCASSLLGAGEQPQHFGDGTRLSIL.

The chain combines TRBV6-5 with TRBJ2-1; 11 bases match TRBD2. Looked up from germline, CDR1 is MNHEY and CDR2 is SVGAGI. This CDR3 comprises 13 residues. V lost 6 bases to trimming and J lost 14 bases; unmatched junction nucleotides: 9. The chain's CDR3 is CASRDLAGGKEFF. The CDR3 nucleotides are TGTGCCAGCAGGGATCTAGCGGGGGGAAAGGAGTTCTTC.

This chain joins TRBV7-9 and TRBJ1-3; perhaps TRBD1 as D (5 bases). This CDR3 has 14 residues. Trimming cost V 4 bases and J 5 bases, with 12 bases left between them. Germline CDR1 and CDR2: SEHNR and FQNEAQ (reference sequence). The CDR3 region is CASSSLGGRNTIYF. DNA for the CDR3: TGTGCCAGCAGCTCCCTCGGGGGAAGAAACACCATATATTTT.

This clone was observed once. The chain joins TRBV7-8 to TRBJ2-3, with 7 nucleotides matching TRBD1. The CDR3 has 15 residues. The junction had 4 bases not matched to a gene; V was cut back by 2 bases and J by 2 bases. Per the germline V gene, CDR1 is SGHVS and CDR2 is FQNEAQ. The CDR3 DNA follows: TGTGCCAGCAGCTTAACAGGGGCCATCACAGATACGCAGTATTTT. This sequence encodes CASSLTGAITDTQYF.

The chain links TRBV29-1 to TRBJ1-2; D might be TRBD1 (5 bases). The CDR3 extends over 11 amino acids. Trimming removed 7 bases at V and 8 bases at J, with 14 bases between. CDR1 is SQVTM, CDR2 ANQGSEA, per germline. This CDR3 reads CSARDSYGYTF. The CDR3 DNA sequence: TGCAGCGCTCGGGACTCCTACGGCTACACCTTC. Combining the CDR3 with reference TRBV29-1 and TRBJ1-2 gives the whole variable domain SAVISQKPSRDICQRGTSLTIQCQVDSQVTMMFWYRQQPGQSLTLIATANQGSEATYESGFVIDKFPISRPNLTFSTLTVSNMSPEDSSIYLCSARDSYGYTFGSGTRLTVV.

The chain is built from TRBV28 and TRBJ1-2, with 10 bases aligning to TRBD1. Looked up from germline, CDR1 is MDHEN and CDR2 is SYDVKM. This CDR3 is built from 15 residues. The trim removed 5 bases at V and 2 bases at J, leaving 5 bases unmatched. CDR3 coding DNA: TGTGCCAGCAGTGCCCCGGGACAGGGGAACTATGGCTACACCTTC. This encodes CASSAPGQGNYGYTF.

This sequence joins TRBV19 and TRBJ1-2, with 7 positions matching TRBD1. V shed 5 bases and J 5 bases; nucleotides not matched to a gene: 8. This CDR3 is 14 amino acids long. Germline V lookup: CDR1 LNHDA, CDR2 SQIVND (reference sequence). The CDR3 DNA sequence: TGTGCCAGTAGTGCTTTGGACAGGAGTTATGGCTACACCTTC. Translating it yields CASSALDRSYGYTF.

CDR3 DNA: TGTGCCAGCAGCTTCGGAGCGGGGGGGCAAGAGACCCAGTACTTC. It is translated as CASSFGAGGQETQYF. The chain recombines TRBV11-2 with TRBJ2-5, with 10 bases aligning to TRBD2. Germline CDR1 SGHAT, CDR2 FQNNGV. The CDR3 extends over 15 amino acids. V lost 3 bases, J lost 2 bases, and 3 bases stayed unmatched.

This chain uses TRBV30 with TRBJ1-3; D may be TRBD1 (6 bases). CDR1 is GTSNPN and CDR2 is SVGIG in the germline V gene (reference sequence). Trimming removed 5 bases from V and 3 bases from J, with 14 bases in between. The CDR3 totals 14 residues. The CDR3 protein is CAWSRGGGGNTIYF. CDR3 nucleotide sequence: TGTGCCTGGTCGCGTGGGGGCGGTGGAAACACCATATATTTT.

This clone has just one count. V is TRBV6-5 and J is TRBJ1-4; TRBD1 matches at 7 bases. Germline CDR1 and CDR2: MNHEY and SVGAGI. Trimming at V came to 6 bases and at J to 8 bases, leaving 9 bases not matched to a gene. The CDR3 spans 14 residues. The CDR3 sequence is CASSPDRVGEKLFF. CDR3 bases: TGTGCCAGCAGCCCAGACAGGGTTGGAGAAAAACTGTTTTTT.

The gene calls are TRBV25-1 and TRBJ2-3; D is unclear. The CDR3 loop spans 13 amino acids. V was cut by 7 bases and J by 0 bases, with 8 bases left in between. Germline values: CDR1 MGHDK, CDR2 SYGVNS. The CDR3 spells CASMSSSTDTQYF. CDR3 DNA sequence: TGTGCCAGCATGTCGTCTAGCACAGATACGCAGTATTTT.

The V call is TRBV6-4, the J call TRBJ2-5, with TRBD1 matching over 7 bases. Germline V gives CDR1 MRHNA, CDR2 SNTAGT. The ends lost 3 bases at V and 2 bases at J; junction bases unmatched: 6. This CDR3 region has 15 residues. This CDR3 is CASSEAGGRQETQYF. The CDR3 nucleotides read TGTGCCAGCAGTGAAGCAGGGGGAAGACAAGAGACCCAGTACTTC.

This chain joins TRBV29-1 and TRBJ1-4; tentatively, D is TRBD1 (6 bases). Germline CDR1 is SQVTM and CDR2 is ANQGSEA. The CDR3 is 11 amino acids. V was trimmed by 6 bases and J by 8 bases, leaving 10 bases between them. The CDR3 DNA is TGCAGCGTGTGGGACAACGAAAAACTGTTTTTT. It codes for CSVWDNEKLFF.

The DNA of the CDR3 is TGTGCCAGCAGTTCGGACAGGGGGCCGAACTATGGCTACACCTTC. Amino acids: CASSSDRGPNYGYTF. The chain uses TRBV2 and TRBJ1-2, with TRBD1 matching 11 bases. The germline CDR1 and CDR2 sequences are SNHLY and FYNNEI. The V segment lost 5 bases and the J segment 2 bases; nucleotides outside the gene matches: 4. The CDR3 loop spans 15 amino acids.

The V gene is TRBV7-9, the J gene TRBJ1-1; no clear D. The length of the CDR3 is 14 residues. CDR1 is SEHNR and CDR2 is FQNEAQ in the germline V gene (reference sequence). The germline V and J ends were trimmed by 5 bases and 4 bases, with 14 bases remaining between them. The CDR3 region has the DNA TGTGCCAGCAGCCCCGAGCGGGGTGTCACTGAAGCTTTCTTT. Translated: CASSPERGVTEAFF.

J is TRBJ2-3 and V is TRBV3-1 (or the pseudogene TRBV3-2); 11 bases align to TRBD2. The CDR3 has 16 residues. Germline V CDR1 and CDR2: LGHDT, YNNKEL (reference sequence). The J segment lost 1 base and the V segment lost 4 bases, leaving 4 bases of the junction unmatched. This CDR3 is CASSPLAGGGTDTQYF. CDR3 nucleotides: TGTGCCAGCAGCCCGTTAGCGGGGGGGGGCACAGATACGCAGTATTTT.

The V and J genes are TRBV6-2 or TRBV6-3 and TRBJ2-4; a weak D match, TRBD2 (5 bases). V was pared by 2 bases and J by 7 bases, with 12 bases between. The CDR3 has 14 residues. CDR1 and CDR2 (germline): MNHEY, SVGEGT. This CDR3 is CASSYNGVGNIQYF. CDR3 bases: TGTGCCAGCAGTTACAACGGGGTGGGGAACATTCAGTACTTC.

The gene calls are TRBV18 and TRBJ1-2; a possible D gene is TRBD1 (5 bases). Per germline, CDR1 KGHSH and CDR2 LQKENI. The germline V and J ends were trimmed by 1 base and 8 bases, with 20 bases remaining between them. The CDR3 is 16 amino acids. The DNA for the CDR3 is TGTGCCAGCTCACCACGAGGACAACAAACATTCGGGGGCTACACCTTC. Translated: CASSPRGQQTFGGYTF.

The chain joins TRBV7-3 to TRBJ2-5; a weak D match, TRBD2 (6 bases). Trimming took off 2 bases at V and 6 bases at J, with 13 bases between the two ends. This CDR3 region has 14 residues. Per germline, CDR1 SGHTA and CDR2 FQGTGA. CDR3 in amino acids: CASSLSSGRQTQYF. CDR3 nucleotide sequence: TGTGCCAGCAGCTTATCCTCAGGGAGGCAGACCCAGTACTTC.